The 26 T cell receptor beta chains given below trace back to one sample, sequenced in a study of cytomegalovirus exposure and HLA in healthy donors. The PCR ran on 60 Vbeta and 13 Jbeta primers. The protocol was immunoSEQ multiplex PCR, while the TCRdb copy is restricted to in-frame clones and leaves out a portion. The repertoire holds about 43,000 clones, with roughly 80% as singletons. The specimen sequenced was PBMCs. The receptor source for this set is a man aged 25 to 45 in good health and CMV-seronegative.

In its sample, this clone was seen a few times. The rearrangement joins TRBV6-6 to TRBJ2-7; TRBD2 aligns across 10 bases. From germline, CDR1 is MNHNY and CDR2 SVGAGI (reference sequence). The CDR3 is 15 amino acids. The ends lost 6 bases at V and 2 bases at J; junction bases unmatched: 7. CDR3 residues: CASRGGTSGAYEQYF. The CDR3, as DNA: TGTGCCAGCAGAGGAGGAACTAGCGGGGCCTACGAGCAGTACTTC.

V gene TRBV18 combines with J gene TRBJ2-1, with 11 nucleotides matching TRBD2. Losses at the gene ends were 4 bases for V and 9 bases for J; bases not matched to a gene: 14. This CDR3 contains 17 residues. The germline V gene encodes CDR1 KGHSH and CDR2 LQKENI. CDR3 sequence: CASSLPRLAGGISEQFF. The CDR3 nucleotides are TGTGCCAGCTCACTGCCAAGGCTAGCGGGAGGAATCAGTGAGCAGTTCTTC.

The chain links TRBV5-4 to TRBJ2-7; D is unresolved. The CDR3 spans 14 residues. The V end was cut by 4 bases, the J end by 2 bases, with 13 bases between. Germline loops: CDR1 SGHNT, CDR2 YYREEE (reference sequence). CDR3 sequence reads: CASSEAIATYEQYF. The CDR3 DNA is TGTGCCAGCAGCGAGGCTATAGCCACCTACGAGCAGTACTTC. The entire variable domain, with the rest obtained from reference TRBV5-4 and TRBJ2-7, is as follows: ETGVTQSPTHLIKTRGQQVTLRCSSQSGHNTVSWYQQALGQGPQFIFQYYREEENGRGNFPPRFSGLQFPNYSSELNVNALELDDSALYLCASSEAIATYEQYFGPGTRLTVT.

CDR3 nucleotide sequence: TGTGCCAGCAGCTCCGGTCGGACAGGCTATTACGGTGAGCAGTTCTTC. It is translated as CASSSGRTGYYGEQFF. This chain connects TRBV7-2 to TRBJ2-1, with 7 nucleotides matching TRBD1. Per the germline V gene, CDR1 is SGHTA and CDR2 is FQGNSA. This CDR3 comprises 16 residues. Trimming at V came to 4 bases and at J to 9 bases, leaving 15 bases not matched to a gene.

The chain joins TRBV19 to TRBJ1-2; D unclear. The CDR3 has 14 amino acids. Germline V gene sequence: CDR1 LNHDA, CDR2 SQIVND (reference sequence). With 3 bases removed from V and 5 bases from J, the gap between germline ends came to 13 bases. The CDR3 region has the DNA TGTGCCAGTAGTATTAAGAGTACTGTTTATGGCTACACCTTC. This gives the protein CASSIKSTVYGYTF.

This clone has more than one count but fewer than ten. The chain employs TRBV20-1 and TRBJ1-2; no firm D call. CDR1 is DFQATT and CDR2 is SNEGSKA in the germline V gene (reference sequence). The CDR3 is made up of 11 amino acids. V lost 0 bases, J lost 9 bases, and 8 bases lay in between. The CDR3 here is CSARDDKCYTF. In DNA form, the CDR3 reads TGCAGTGCTAGAGATGACAAATGCTACACCTTC.

This chain uses TRBV15 with TRBJ1-1; D is possibly TRBD1 (6 bases). Trimming took off 5 bases at V and 6 bases at J, with 16 bases between the two ends. CDR3 length equals 14 residues. The V gene's germline CDR1 is LNHNV and CDR2 YYDKDF (reference sequence). In nucleotides, the CDR3 is TGTGCCACCAGCGGCGAAGCCTGGGGGCCTGAAGCTTTCTTT. It codes for CATSGEAWGPEAFF.

V usage is TRBV7-9 and J usage is TRBJ2-3; a weak D match, TRBD2 (5 bases). Germline V lookup: CDR1 SEHNR, CDR2 FQNEAQ (reference sequence). CDR3 size: 14 residues. The V and J ends lost 2 bases and 2 bases respectively, with 8 bases between them. The CDR3 DNA is TGTGCCAGCAGCTTAATCGGGATCACAGATACGCAGTATTTT. This encodes CASSLIGITDTQYF.

This clone was found a few times. The rearrangement uses TRBV7-2 and TRBJ2-7; weak D call: TRBD2 (5 bases). CDR3 length: 14 residues. Trimming removed 0 bases at V and 5 bases at J, with 11 bases between. Germline assignment: CDR1 SGHTA and CDR2 FQGNSA. CDR3 residues: CASSLAGGSNEQYF. CDR3 nucleotide sequence: TGTGCCAGCAGCTTAGCAGGTGGGAGCAACGAGCAGTACTTC.

The chain uses TRBV9 and TRBJ2-1; the match to TRBD1 covers 8 bases. Looked up from germline, CDR1 is SGDLS and CDR2 is YYNGEE. The CDR3 is 15 amino acids. The J segment lost 4 bases and the V segment lost 4 bases, leaving 7 bases of the junction unmatched. The CDR3 DNA is TGTGCCAGCAGCCCACGGACAGGGAGGTACAATGAGCAGTTCTTC. This encodes CASSPRTGRYNEQFF.

V gene TRBV15 combines with J gene TRBJ2-1, with 9 bases that match TRBD2. Germline V lookup: CDR1 LNHNV, CDR2 YYDKDF (reference sequence). The ends lost 0 bases at V and 6 bases at J; junction bases unmatched: 9. The CDR3 totals 17 residues. The CDR3 reads CATSRDTSSGRPNEQFF. CDR3 sequence (DNA): TGTGCCACCAGCAGAGATACATCCAGCGGGAGGCCCAATGAGCAGTTCTTC.

This chain uses TRBV6-5 with TRBJ2-1; TRBD2 agrees at 7 bases. CDR3 size: 14 residues. Germline V CDR1 and CDR2: MNHEY, SVGAGI. The trim removed 4 bases at V and 7 bases at J, leaving 7 bases unmatched. This chain's CDR3 is CASSSRRELNEQFF. Written as DNA, the CDR3 is TGTGCCAGCAGTTCGCGGCGGGAGTTGAATGAGCAGTTCTTC.

This chain uses TRBV9 with TRBJ2-5, with 8 positions matching TRBD1. CDR3 length: 16 amino acids. From germline, CDR1 is SGDLS and CDR2 YYNGEE. Trimming at V came to 0 bases and at J to 5 bases, leaving 9 bases not matched to a gene. CDR3 sequence: CASSVGAGGVGETQYF. The CDR3 bases are TGTGCCAGCAGCGTAGGAGCAGGGGGCGTGGGGGAGACCCAGTACTTC.

The CDR3 loop reads CASSPRTGRASTDTQYF. Here the CDR3 DNA reads TGTGCCAGCAGCCCGCGGACAGGGAGAGCCAGCACAGATACGCAGTATTTT. The genes are TRBV7-9 and TRBJ2-3; 8 positions match TRBD1. Losses at the gene ends were 5 bases for V and 0 bases for J; bases not matched to a gene: 10. In germline, CDR1 is SEHNR, CDR2 FQNEAQ (reference sequence). The CDR3 loop spans 17 amino acids.

The rearrangement joins TRBV6-5 to TRBJ2-3, with 7 positions matching TRBD1. CDR3 size: 14 residues. V shed 4 bases, J shed 5 bases, and the junction held 6 bases outside the gene matches. Looked up from germline, CDR1 is MNHEY and CDR2 is SVGAGI. CDR3 nucleotides: TGTGCCAGCAGTTTGCCGGGACAGAGAGATACGCAGTATTTT. It codes for CASSLPGQRDTQYF.

The J gene is TRBJ2-7, the V gene TRBV29-1, with TRBD2 matching 9 bases. The CDR3 is 13 amino acids. The germline V gene has CDR1 SQVTM and CDR2 ANQGSEA. V was pared by 6 bases and J by 7 bases, with 10 bases of the junction left unmatched. The DNA for the CDR3 is TGCAGCGTAGGGACTAGCTCCCCCGGTGAGCAGTACTTC. Protein sequence: CSVGTSSPGEQYF.

This clone was detected once. The chain uses TRBV30 and TRBJ2-4, with a tentative D call TRBD2 (5 bases). The CDR3 sequence is 13 residues long. Germline lookup yields CDR1 GTSNPN and CDR2 SVGIG (reference sequence). Here the CDR3 DNA reads TGTTCGATGGAGGCGCCAGCCAAAAACATTCAGTACTTC. This encodes CSMEAPAKNIQYF.

The gene calls are TRBV6-1 and TRBJ2-7; 9 bases are shared with TRBD1. In germline, CDR1 is MNHNS, CDR2 SASEGT. This CDR3 has 15 residues. V gave up 0 bases and J gave up 1 base; unmatched junction bases: 1. CDR3 residues: CASSEAGTGSYEQYF. DNA for the CDR3: TGTGCCAGCAGTGAAGCTGGGACAGGGTCCTACGAGCAGTACTTC.

V and J are TRBV4-2 and TRBJ2-1; TRBD2 aligns across 12 bases. The length of the CDR3 is 17 residues. The germline CDR1 and CDR2 sequences are LGHNA and YNFKEQ. The V and J ends lost 4 bases and 4 bases, in that order; junction bases with no gene match: 8. Written as DNA, the CDR3 is TGTGCCAGCAGCCCTCCTAGCGGGAGGGCCCTATACAATGAGCAGTTCTTC. The encoded protein is CASSPPSGRALYNEQFF.

The chain couples TRBV19 to TRBJ1-1; a possible D gene is TRBD1 (5 bases). The germline V and J ends were trimmed by 4 bases and 0 bases, with 12 bases remaining between them. The CDR3 consists of 15 residues. Germline-derived CDR1 and CDR2 are LNHDA and SQIVND (reference sequence). This chain's CDR3 is CASSNDRTMNTEAFF. The CDR3 DNA is TGTGCCAGTAGTAATGATAGGACAATGAACACTGAAGCTTTCTTT.

The chain links TRBV28 to TRBJ2-2; TRBD2 is a possible D gene (6 bases). Trimming removed 5 bases from V and 7 bases from J, with 14 bases in between. The germline CDR1 and CDR2 sequences are MDHEN and SYDVKM. The CDR3 is 14 residues long. The DNA for the CDR3 is TGTGCCAGCAGTGTATCGGGGGTTGACGGGGAGCTGTTTTTT. Translated, it gives CASSVSGVDGELFF. Full variable domain (outside the CDR3, taken from reference TRBV28 and TRBJ2-2): DVKVTQSSRYLVKRTGEKVFLECVQDMDHENMFWYRQDPGLGLRLIYFSYDVKMKEKGDIPEGYSVSREKKERFSLILESASTNQTSMYLCASSVSGVDGELFFGEGSRLTVL.

The chain carries TRBV28 and TRBJ2-3, with 12 bases that match TRBD2. The germline V gene has CDR1 MDHEN and CDR2 SYDVKM. This CDR3 region has 17 residues. The V gene end was trimmed by 8 bases and the J gene end by 4 bases; junction bases not matched to a gene: 13. The CDR3 DNA reads as TGTGCCAGCGGGAGTCTAGCGGGAGGGCCAATGGCAGATACGCAGTATTTT. Translating gives CASGSLAGGPMADTQYF. The entire variable domain, with the rest obtained from reference TRBV28 and TRBJ2-3, is as follows: DVKVTQSSRYLVKRTGEKVFLECVQDMDHENMFWYRQDPGLGLRLIYFSYDVKMKEKGDIPEGYSVSREKKERFSLILESASTNQTSMYLCASGSLAGGPMADTQYFGPGTRLTVL.

V usage is TRBV15 and J usage is TRBJ2-1, with 8 positions matching TRBD2. Looked up from germline, CDR1 is LNHNV and CDR2 is YYDKDF (reference sequence). The trim removed 0 bases at V and 6 bases at J, leaving 4 bases unmatched. The CDR3 contains 15 residues. The CDR3 DNA follows: TGTGCCACCAGCAGAGACAGCGGGAGATCCAATGAGCAGTTCTTC. Translated: CATSRDSGRSNEQFF.

The rearrangement joins TRBV5-1 to TRBJ2-2; unclear D gene. Per germline, CDR1 SGHRS and CDR2 YFSETQ. This CDR3 has 14 residues. Trimming removed 6 bases from V and 1 base from J, with 10 bases in between. The CDR3 here is CASNELKNTGELFF. CDR3 nucleotides: TGCGCCAGCAATGAGTTAAAGAACACCGGGGAGCTGTTTTTT. The full variable domain, its missing parts supplied by reference TRBV5-1 and TRBJ2-2, is KAGVTQTPRYLIKTRGQQVTLSCSPISGHRSVSWYQQTPGQGLQFLFEYFSETQRNKGNFPGRFSGRQFSNSRSEMNVSTLELGDSALYLCASNELKNTGELFFGEGSRLTVL.

This chain links TRBV4-1 with TRBJ2-5, with TRBD1 as a possible D gene (5 bases). The J call may be wrong; the DNA end is better matched by TRBJ2-7. CDR1 is MGHRA, CDR2 YSYEKL, per germline. The CDR3 spans 16 residues. The CDR3 nucleotides are TGCGCCAGCAGCCAAGATTCCCCTCTAGGGGCCTACGAGCAGTACTTC. Its protein product is CASSQDSPLGAYEQYF.

This clone was recorded once. This chain joins TRBV27 and TRBJ1-6; D is undetermined. V was clipped by 2 bases and J by 8 bases, with 4 bases between them. The CDR3 loop spans 12 amino acids. Germline CDR1 MNHEY, CDR2 SMNVEV (reference sequence). CDR3 protein: CASSLRDSPLHF. The CDR3, as DNA: TGTGCCAGCAGTTTAAGAGATTCACCCCTCCACTTT.